The clone carrying this T cell receptor beta chain has a single count. Its matching antigen is unknown. The data were taken from a study of long-term antiretroviral therapy in people with HIV. Investigators performed immunoSEQ version v3.0 at survey level. Repertoires were generated with immunoSEQ multiplex PCR, while TCRdb's copy carries only in-frame clones and drops some. The sample holds approximately 24,000 clones, about 91% seen once. Donors each had at least one pre-ART PBMC sample and at least two post-ART ones. Study-level points and caveats: The clones with expansion before ART were dominant in the repertoire at all time points. All blood samples came from the years 2004 to 2017, possibly under older ART regimens.

CDR3 size: 15 residues. The J segment lost 8 bases and the V segment lost 5 bases, leaving 6 bases of the junction unmatched. Germline V lookup: CDR1 MDHEN, CDR2 SYDVKM. The sample in question was unsorted PBMCs, obtained about 4.5 years after starting antiretroviral therapy. The V call is TRBV28, the J call TRBJ1-6, with 10 bases identical to TRBD1. The receptor's source is a man aged 25 to 40 with HIV. CDR3 sequence: CASSPGTGEDSPLHF. The CDR3 bases are TGTGCCAGCAGTCCCGGGACAGGGGAAGATTCACCCCTCCACTTT.